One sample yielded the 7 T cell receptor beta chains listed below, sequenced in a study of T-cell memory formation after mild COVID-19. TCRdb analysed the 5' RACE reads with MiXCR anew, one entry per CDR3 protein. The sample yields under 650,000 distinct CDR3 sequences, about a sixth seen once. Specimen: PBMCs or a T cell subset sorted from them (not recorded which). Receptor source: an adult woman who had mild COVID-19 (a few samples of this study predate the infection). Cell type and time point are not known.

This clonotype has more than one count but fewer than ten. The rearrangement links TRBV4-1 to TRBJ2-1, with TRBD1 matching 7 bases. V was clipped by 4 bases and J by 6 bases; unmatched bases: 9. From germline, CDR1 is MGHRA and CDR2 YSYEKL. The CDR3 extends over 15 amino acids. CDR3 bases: TGCGCCAGCAGCCGAGGACCGGGACAGTCCAATGAGCAGTTCTTC. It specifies CASSRGPGQSNEQFF.

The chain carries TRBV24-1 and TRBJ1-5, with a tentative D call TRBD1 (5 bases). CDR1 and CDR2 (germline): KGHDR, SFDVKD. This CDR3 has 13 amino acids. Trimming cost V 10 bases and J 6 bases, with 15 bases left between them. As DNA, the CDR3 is TGTGCCACGGCTCGGGGGGTGGGTCAGCCCCAGCATTTT. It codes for CATARGVGQPQHF.

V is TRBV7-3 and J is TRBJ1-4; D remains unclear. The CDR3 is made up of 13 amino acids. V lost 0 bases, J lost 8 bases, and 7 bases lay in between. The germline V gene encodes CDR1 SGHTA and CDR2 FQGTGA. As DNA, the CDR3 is TGTGCCAGCAGCTTAACGGCGGGGGAAAAACTGTTTTTT. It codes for CASSLTAGEKLFF.

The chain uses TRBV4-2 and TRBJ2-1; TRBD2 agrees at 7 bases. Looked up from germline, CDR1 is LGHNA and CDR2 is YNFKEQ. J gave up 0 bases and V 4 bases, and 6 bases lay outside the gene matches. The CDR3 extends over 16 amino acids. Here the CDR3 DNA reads TGTGCCAGCAGCCCTCTAGCGGTTAGCTCCTACAATGAGCAGTTCTTC. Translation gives CASSPLAVSSYNEQFF.

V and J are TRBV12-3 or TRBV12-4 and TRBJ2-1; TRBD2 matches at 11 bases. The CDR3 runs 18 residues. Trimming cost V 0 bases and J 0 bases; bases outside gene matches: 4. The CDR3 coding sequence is TGTGCCAGCAGTTTAGCGTTTAGCGGGGGGGGCTCCTACAATGAGCAGTTCTTC. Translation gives CASSLAFSGGGSYNEQFF.

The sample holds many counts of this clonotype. The CDR3 loop is CASSITVNTDTQYF. The CDR3 region has the DNA TGTGCCAGTAGTATCACCGTCAACACAGATACGCAGTATTTT. The J gene is TRBJ2-3, the V gene TRBV19; D is undetermined. The germline V gene encodes CDR1 LNHDA and CDR2 SQIVND (reference sequence). V was pared by 3 bases and J by 2 bases, with 9 bases between. There are 14 residues in the CDR3.

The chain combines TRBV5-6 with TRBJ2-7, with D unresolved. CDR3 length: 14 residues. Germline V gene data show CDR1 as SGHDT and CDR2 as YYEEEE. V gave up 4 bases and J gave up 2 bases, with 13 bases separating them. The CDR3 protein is CASSLGSSAYEQYF. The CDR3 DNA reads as TGTGCCAGCAGCCTCGGGTCCTCAGCCTACGAGCAGTACTTC.